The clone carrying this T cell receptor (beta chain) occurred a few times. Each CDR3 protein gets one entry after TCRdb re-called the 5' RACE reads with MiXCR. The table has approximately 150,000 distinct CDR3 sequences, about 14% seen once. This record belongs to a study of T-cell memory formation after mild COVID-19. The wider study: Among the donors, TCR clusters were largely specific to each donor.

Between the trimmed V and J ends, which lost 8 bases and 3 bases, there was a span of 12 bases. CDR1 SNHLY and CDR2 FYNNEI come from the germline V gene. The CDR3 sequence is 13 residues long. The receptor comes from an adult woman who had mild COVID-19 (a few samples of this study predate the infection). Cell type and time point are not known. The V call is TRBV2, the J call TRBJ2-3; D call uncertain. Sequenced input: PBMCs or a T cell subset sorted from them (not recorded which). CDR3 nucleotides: TGTGCCAGCCCCACCAGTCCAACAGATACGCAGTATTTT. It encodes CASPTSPTDTQYF.